The subject of this entry is one T cell receptor beta chain. Its antigen is not known. MiXCR was run by TCRdb on the RT-PCR reads, yielding one entry per CDR3 protein. The sample has about 700,000 distinct CDR3 sequences; around 13% are singletons. Trimming removed 5 bases from V and 3 bases from J, with 10 bases in between. The V gene's germline CDR1 is DFQATT and CDR2 SNEGSKA (reference sequence). The CDR3 has 12 residues. The data were taken from a study of response to subunit inactivated influenza vaccine. Study-level points and caveats: With each seasonal influenza vaccination, the authors suggested, few new T cells are recruited.

The chain employs TRBV20-1 and TRBJ1-1; TRBD1 might be the D (5 bases). Source: PBMCs from blood, taken 14 days before vaccination. This clonotype was obtained from a man aged 50-60 years who received an inactivated influenza vaccine. The CDR3 sequence is CSAFQGYTEAFF. CDR3 DNA sequence: TGCAGTGCTTTTCAGGGTTACACTGAAGCTTTCTTT.